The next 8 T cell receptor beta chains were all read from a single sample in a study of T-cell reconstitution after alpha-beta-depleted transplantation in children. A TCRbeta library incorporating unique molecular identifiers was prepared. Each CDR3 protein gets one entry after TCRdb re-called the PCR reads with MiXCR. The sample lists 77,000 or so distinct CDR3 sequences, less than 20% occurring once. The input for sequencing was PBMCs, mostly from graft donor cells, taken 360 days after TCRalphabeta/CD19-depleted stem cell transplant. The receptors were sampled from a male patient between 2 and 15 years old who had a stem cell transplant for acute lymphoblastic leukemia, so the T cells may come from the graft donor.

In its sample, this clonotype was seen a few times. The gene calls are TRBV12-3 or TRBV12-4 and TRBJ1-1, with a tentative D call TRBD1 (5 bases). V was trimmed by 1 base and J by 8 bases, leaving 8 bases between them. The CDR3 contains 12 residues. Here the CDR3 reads CASSLGGREAFF. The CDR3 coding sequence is TGTGCCAGCAGTTTAGGGGGGAGGGAAGCTTTCTTT.

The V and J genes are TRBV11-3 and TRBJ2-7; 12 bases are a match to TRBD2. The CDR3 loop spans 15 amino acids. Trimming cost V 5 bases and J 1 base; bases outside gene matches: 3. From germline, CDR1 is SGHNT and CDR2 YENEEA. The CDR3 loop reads CASSAGLAGSYEQYF. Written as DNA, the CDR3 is TGTGCCAGCAGCGCCGGACTAGCGGGATCCTACGAGCAGTACTTC.

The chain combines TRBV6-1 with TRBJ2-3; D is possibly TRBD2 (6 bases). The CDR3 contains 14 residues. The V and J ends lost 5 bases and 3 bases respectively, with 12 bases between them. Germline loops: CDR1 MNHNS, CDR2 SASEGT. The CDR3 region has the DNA TGTGCCAGCAGTCCGGGAGCGGTTACAGATACGCAGTATTTT. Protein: CASSPGAVTDTQYF.

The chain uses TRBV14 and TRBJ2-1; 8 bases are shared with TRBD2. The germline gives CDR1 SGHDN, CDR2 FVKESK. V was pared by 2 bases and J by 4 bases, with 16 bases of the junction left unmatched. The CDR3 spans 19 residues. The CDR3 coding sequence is TGTGCCAGCAGCCAACTGACAGGATTAAAACTAGCGGTTTACAATGAGCAGTTCTTC. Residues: CASSQLTGLKLAVYNEQFF.

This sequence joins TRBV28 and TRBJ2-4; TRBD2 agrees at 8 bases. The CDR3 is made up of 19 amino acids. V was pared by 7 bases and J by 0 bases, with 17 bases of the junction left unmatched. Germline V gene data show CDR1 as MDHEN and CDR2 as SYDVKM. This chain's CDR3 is CASNPSIGAGAIAKNIQYF. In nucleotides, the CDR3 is TGTGCCAGCAACCCCTCAATTGGAGCGGGAGCGATAGCCAAAAACATTCAGTACTTC.

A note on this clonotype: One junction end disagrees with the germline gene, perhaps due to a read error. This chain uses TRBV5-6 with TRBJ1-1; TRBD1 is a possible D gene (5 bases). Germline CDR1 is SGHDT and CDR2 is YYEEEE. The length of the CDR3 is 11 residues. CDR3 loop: CASSLAGRENF. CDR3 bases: TGTGCCAGCAGCTTGGCCGGCAGGGAGAACTTT.

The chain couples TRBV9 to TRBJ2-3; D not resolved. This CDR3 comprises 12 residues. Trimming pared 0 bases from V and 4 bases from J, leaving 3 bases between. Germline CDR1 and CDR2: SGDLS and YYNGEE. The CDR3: CASSVGSDTQYF. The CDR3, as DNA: TGTGCCAGCAGCGTAGGGTCAGATACGCAGTATTTT.

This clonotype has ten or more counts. The CDR3 DNA is TGTGCCAGCTCACCACCGGGAGGTCGCAATCAGCCCCAGCATTTT. Protein product: CASSPPGGRNQPQHF. This chain joins TRBV18 and TRBJ1-5; no firm D call. Germline-derived CDR1 and CDR2 are KGHSH and LQKENI. The CDR3 is 15 residues long. Trimming stripped 0 bases from V and 2 bases from J, with 8 bases between.